Presented here are 14 T cell receptor beta chains from one specimen sequenced in a study of radiation and T cells in renal cell carcinoma (dated by TCRdb to between 2020 and 2021). Libraries came from the immunoSEQ multiplex PCR assay. TCRdb stores this immuneACCESS table with in-frame sequences only. Part of the clones is absent; in the studies checked, under half of the shortfall reflects unresolved V genes, and no reason is known for the rest. Recorded for this sample are under 55,000 clones; roughly 84% of them occurred a single time. The ten top clones hold about 31% of the sample. The time point label of this sample denotes: baseline pretreatment blood. What this sample's treatment or condition label stands for: 15 Gy SBRT to primary tumor, nephrectomy 4 weeks later. Sample: blood, taken from a patient whose treatment included radiotherapy and nephrectomy. The receptors originated from a woman aged 70-85 years with renal cell carcinoma.

The chain couples TRBV7-2 to TRBJ2-3; 8 bases are a match to TRBD2. V gave up 4 bases and J gave up 0 bases; unmatched junction bases: 3. The V gene's germline CDR1 is SGHTA and CDR2 FQGNSA. The CDR3 is 15 amino acids. CDR3 amino acids: CASSSSSGSTDTQYF. CDR3 DNA: TGTGCCAGCAGCTCATCTAGCGGGAGCACAGATACGCAGTATTTT.

The table lists this clone with a few counts. The rearrangement joins TRBV5-1 to TRBJ2-2, with 9 bases that match TRBD1. The CDR3 loop spans 18 amino acids. CDR1 and CDR2 (germline): SGHRS, YFSETQ. Trimming at V came to 4 bases and at J to 7 bases, leaving 17 bases not matched to a gene. CDR3 sequence: CASSHQIQGAGSNGELFF. The CDR3 nucleotides are TGCGCCAGCAGCCACCAAATACAGGGGGCAGGCTCAAACGGGGAGCTGTTTTTT. Filled out from reference TRBV5-1 and TRBJ2-2, the complete variable domain reads KAGVTQTPRYLIKTRGQQVTLSCSPISGHRSVSWYQQTPGQGLQFLFEYFSETQRNKGNFPGRFSGRQFSNSRSEMNVSTLELGDSALYLCASSHQIQGAGSNGELFFGEGSRLTVL.

The rearrangement uses TRBV19 and TRBJ2-1; D is unresolved. CDR1 and CDR2 from the germline V gene are LNHDA and SQIVND (reference sequence). The CDR3 is made up of 12 amino acids. V lost 5 bases, J lost 2 bases, and 4 bases lay in between. Written as DNA, the CDR3 is TGTGCCAGTAGTCGAACCTACAATGAGCAGTTCTTC. Its protein product is CASSRTYNEQFF. Drawing the rest from reference TRBV19 and TRBJ2-1, the complete variable domain is DGGITQSPKYLFRKEGQNVTLSCEQNLNHDAMYWYRQDPGQGLRLIYYSQIVNDFQKGDIAEGYSVSREKKESFPLTVTSAQKNPTAFYLCASSRTYNEQFFGPGTRLTVL.

This rearrangement joins TRBV7-9 to TRBJ1-1; D is undetermined. The V end lost 1 base, the J end lost 0 bases, and 9 bases lay between the germline ends. This CDR3 is 15 amino acids long. The V gene's germline CDR1 is SEHNR and CDR2 FQNEAQ (reference sequence). The CDR3 DNA sequence: TGTGCCAGCAGCTTAGGCGTCGGAATGAACACTGAAGCTTTCTTT. It encodes CASSLGVGMNTEAFF.

The chain employs TRBV18 and TRBJ2-1; D is unclear. This CDR3 spans 13 amino acids. V dropped 3 bases and J dropped 7 bases, with 10 bases sitting between them. Germline V lookup: CDR1 KGHSH, CDR2 LQKENI. The CDR3 is CASSPLGLNEQFF. The CDR3 DNA is TGTGCCAGCTCACCTCTCGGCCTAAATGAGCAGTTCTTC.

J is TRBJ1-6 and V is TRBV5-5; possibly TRBD1 for D (6 bases). V gave up 0 bases and J gave up 7 bases, with 11 bases separating them. This CDR3 is 15 amino acids long. Germline V gene sequence: CDR1 SGHKS, CDR2 YYEKEE (reference sequence). Here the CDR3 reads CASSLGGQKNSPLHF. Here the CDR3 DNA reads TGTGCCAGCAGCTTGGGGGGGCAGAAAAATTCACCCCTCCACTTT.

This chain links TRBV7-9 with TRBJ2-4; D unclear. Germline CDR1 SEHNR, CDR2 FQNEAQ (reference sequence). CDR3 length: 16 residues. V shed 0 bases and J shed 1 base, with 10 bases lying between them. The CDR3 coding sequence is TGTGCCAGCAGCTTAGCGACGGTCGGGGCCAAAAACATTCAGTACTTC. Translation gives CASSLATVGAKNIQYF.

This chain connects TRBV18 to TRBJ1-1; D is unresolved. Deletions cut 3 bases from V and 1 base from J, with 12 bases between. Germline CDR1 is KGHSH and CDR2 is LQKENI. This CDR3 comprises 15 residues. The CDR3 spells CASSPTETPNTEAFF. The DNA of the CDR3 is TGTGCCAGCTCACCCACCGAGACACCGAACACTGAAGCTTTCTTT.

The rearrangement uses TRBV6-6 and TRBJ2-5, with 8 bases aligning to TRBD1. With 5 bases clipped from V and 1 base from J, the junction kept 6 bases outside the gene matches. The CDR3 spans 15 residues. Germline assignment: CDR1 MNHNY and CDR2 SVGAGI (reference sequence). As DNA, the CDR3 is TGTGCCAGCAGTCTCGGGACAGGACGCCAAGAGACCCAGTACTTC. It encodes CASSLGTGRQETQYF.

The chain carries TRBV10-1 and TRBJ2-4, with D possibly TRBD2 on 6 matching bases. Germline-derived CDR1 and CDR2 are WNHNN and SYGVQD (reference sequence). The CDR3 is 16 residues long. Trimming shortened V by 8 bases and J by 1 base, and 18 bases separated the two germline ends. CDR3 sequence: CASPRARDSAKNIQYF. The CDR3, as DNA: TGCGCCAGCCCGAGGGCCCGGGACTCGGCCAAAAACATTCAGTACTTC.

The rearrangement uses TRBV29-1 and TRBJ2-5; the D call may be TRBD1 or TRBD2 (5 bases each). TRBJ2-7 explains the end of the DNA better; the J call may be wrong. Per germline, CDR1 SQVTM and CDR2 ANQGSEA. The CDR3 length is 15 residues. CDR3 region: CSVEGDVSPSYEQYF. The CDR3 DNA reads as TGCAGCGTTGAAGGGGACGTCAGTCCCTCCTACGAGCAGTACTTC.

This chain joins TRBV29-1 and TRBJ2-2; TRBD1 or TRBD2 may be the D gene (6 bases each). The germline V gene has CDR1 SQVTM and CDR2 ANQGSEA. Trimming took off 4 bases at V and 4 bases at J, with 7 bases between the two ends. The CDR3 spans 12 residues. The CDR3 DNA reads as TGCAGCGTTGCGGGGGCCACCGGGGAGCTGTTTTTT. Its translation: CSVAGATGELFF.

V is TRBV9 and J is TRBJ1-6; the D gene is possibly TRBD1 (5 bases). The V gene lost 0 bases and the J gene lost 6 bases, with 10 bases spanning the gap. The CDR3 runs 15 residues. Germline CDR1 reads SGDLS; CDR2 reads YYNGEE. DNA for the CDR3: TGTGCCAGCAGCGTAGGAGGGGTTGGTAATTCACCCCTCCACTTT. Translated: CASSVGGVGNSPLHF.

The gene calls are TRBV30 and TRBJ1-1; perhaps TRBD1 as D (5 bases). CDR1 and CDR2 (germline): GTSNPN, SVGIG (reference sequence). Trimming shortened V by 0 bases and J by 5 bases, and 13 bases separated the two germline ends. The CDR3 is 14 amino acids. The CDR3: CAWSVRGGATEAFF. Written as DNA, the CDR3 is TGTGCCTGGAGTGTACGAGGAGGGGCGACTGAAGCTTTCTTT.